Reported below is one T cell receptor beta chain. The source of the sample is a study of blood T cell repertoires in COVID-19. On the study more broadly: PBMCs, B-cell-depleted T cells, or T cells provided the cDNA or gDNA that made up the material.

In assigning cohorts, the study relied on participant-reported clinical history. Recovered Cohort 3 donors showed two negative PCRs, clearance, or symptom resolution. Original processing notes: The assay estimated nucleated cells by amplifying reference gene primers. TCRdb's copy holds only in-frame clones and misses some; the assay was immunoSEQ multiplex PCR. The V and J calls and clone size are taken from that table; D and trimming were inferred from the DNA. The sample contains approximately 150,000 clones, roughly 85% of which appear only once. Trimming removed 5 bases from V and 5 bases from J, with 18 bases in between. The germline gives CDR1 SGHVS, CDR2 FNYEAQ. The CDR3 spans 15 residues.

Source material: PBMCs or T cells enriched from blood (not recorded which). The chain combines TRBV7-6 with TRBJ2-5; tentative D call: TRBD1 (7 bases). The receptor was isolated from a man in his sixties who had recovered from COVID-19. In DNA, the CDR3 is TGTGCCAGCAGCCCCCGCGAGGGGGCGGGGGAGACCCAGTACTTC. It encodes CASSPREGAGETQYF.